Following are 29 T cell receptor beta chains from one sample sequenced in a study of T-cell memory formation after mild COVID-19. TCRdb reprocessed the 5' RACE reads with MiXCR, giving one entry per CDR3 protein. Of roughly 150,000 distinct CDR3 sequences listed, roughly 13% are singletons. Specimen: PBMCs or a T cell subset sorted from them (not recorded which). The source is a young man who had mild COVID-19 (a few samples of this study predate the infection). Cell type and time point are not known.

The table lists this clonotype with a few counts. V gene TRBV10-3 combines with J gene TRBJ1-2; 7 bases are a match to TRBD1. CDR1 is ENHRY and CDR2 is SYGVKD in the germline V gene. CDR3 length: 14 residues. Trimming cost V 5 bases and J 3 bases; bases outside gene matches: 6. CDR3 coding DNA: TGTGCCATCAGTAACCCCACAGGGGACTATGGCTACACCTTC. Translating it yields CAISNPTGDYGYTF.

This clonotype has a handful of counts. The V and J genes are TRBV6-5 and TRBJ2-1; D is undetermined. Germline values: CDR1 MNHEY, CDR2 SVGAGI. The ends were cut back, 0 bases at V and 2 bases at J, with 8 bases in the middle. The CDR3 totals 15 residues. The CDR3 sequence is CASSYSRLPYNEQFF. The CDR3 DNA sequence: TGTGCCAGCAGTTACTCGAGGCTTCCCTACAATGAGCAGTTCTTC.

There are a few counts of this clonotype. The rearrangement uses TRBV12-3 or TRBV12-4 and TRBJ1-1, with D possibly being TRBD1 (6 bases). The CDR3 contains 15 residues. Trimming removed 6 bases from V and 3 bases from J, with 17 bases in between. The CDR3 DNA sequence: TGTGCCAGCAGAGTACAGGGTCGGGCGGACACTGAAGCTTTCTTT. This codes for CASRVQGRADTEAFF.

The rearrangement uses TRBV7-8 and TRBJ2-1; TRBD2 aligns across 7 bases. The ends lost 4 bases at V and 5 bases at J; junction bases unmatched: 5. This CDR3 is 14 amino acids long. The V gene's germline CDR1 is SGHVS and CDR2 FQNEAQ. CDR3 in DNA: TGTGCCAGCAGCTACCAACTAGCGAACAATGAGCAGTTCTTC. It encodes CASSYQLANNEQFF.

This clonotype was seen a few times. The rearrangement joins TRBV4-3 to TRBJ2-7; D uncertain. In germline, CDR1 is LGHNA, CDR2 YSLEER. Between the trimmed V and J ends, which lost 2 bases and 2 bases, there was a span of 13 bases. CDR3 length: 15 residues. In DNA, the CDR3 is TGCGCCAGCAGCCAAACCCCTCTAGTAACCTACGAGCAGTACTTC. It is translated as CASSQTPLVTYEQYF.

This clonotype has a handful of counts. This rearrangement joins TRBV7-2 to TRBJ2-2; D remains ambiguous. The CDR3 is 15 amino acids. Germline V gives CDR1 SGHTA, CDR2 FQGNSA. The V end lost 4 bases, the J end lost 0 bases, and 9 bases lay between the germline ends. This CDR3 is CASSWTLTNTGELFF. The DNA for the CDR3 is TGTGCCAGCAGCTGGACGCTTACGAACACCGGGGAGCTGTTTTTT.

This clonotype was detected a few times. The chain couples TRBV5-1 to TRBJ1-1; D unresolved. V was pared by 4 bases and J by 2 bases, with 12 bases between. The CDR3 sequence is 14 residues long. CDR1 and CDR2 from the germline V gene are SGHRS and YFSETQ. The CDR3 coding sequence is TGCGCCAGCAGCCTTAGACTGGGTAACACTGAAGCTTTCTTT. Residues: CASSLRLGNTEAFF.

The gene calls are TRBV3-1 and TRBJ2-1; possibly TRBD1 or TRBD2 for D (6 bases each). V shed 8 bases and J shed 7 bases, with 21 bases lying between them. This CDR3 is 15 amino acids long. Germline CDR1 and CDR2: LGHDT and YNNKEL (reference sequence). CDR3 nucleotides: TGTGCCAGCCTAAAGATGGGGGGCGGCTTAAATGAGCAGTTCTTC. This gives the protein CASLKMGGGLNEQFF.

The chain uses TRBV4-3 and TRBJ1-1; tentatively, D is TRBD1 (5 bases). The CDR3 totals 14 residues. Per germline, CDR1 LGHNA and CDR2 YSLEER. V dropped 2 bases and J dropped 8 bases, with 15 bases sitting between them. CDR3 DNA sequence: TGCGCCAGCAGCCAACAATTAGTTCAGGGCGAAGCTTTCTTT. Its translation is CASSQQLVQGEAFF.

A few counts support this clonotype. As DNA, the CDR3 is TGCAGTGCTAGTGCCCCCGGGACAGGGTACTACGAGCAGTACTTC. It codes for CSASAPGTGYYEQYF. This chain joins TRBV20-1 and TRBJ2-7, with 9 positions matching TRBD1. The CDR3 contains 15 residues. Germline V gives CDR1 DFQATT, CDR2 SNEGSKA (reference sequence). With V trimmed by 3 bases and J by 3 bases, 9 bases remained unmatched.

Only a few counts were recorded for this clonotype. The V call is TRBV19, the J call TRBJ1-6, with TRBD1 matching over 8 bases. The CDR3 totals 17 residues. The germline V gene encodes CDR1 LNHDA and CDR2 SQIVND (reference sequence). The J segment lost 5 bases and the V segment lost 3 bases, leaving 9 bases of the junction unmatched. The CDR3 sequence: CASSMSRDRTDNSPLHF. The CDR3 DNA reads TGTGCCAGTAGTATGTCCCGGGACAGGACGGATAATTCACCCCTCCACTTT.

This clonotype was detected many times. V usage is TRBV7-2 and J usage is TRBJ1-3; tentative D call: TRBD1 (5 bases). V lost 1 base and J 4 bases, leaving 5 bases between the germline ends. This CDR3 is 13 amino acids long. The germline V gene encodes CDR1 SGHTA and CDR2 FQGNSA. CDR3 residues: CASSLGGGNTIYF. In nucleotides, the CDR3 is TGTGCCAGCAGCTTAGGGGGGGGAAACACCATATATTTT.

This clonotype was detected many times. J is TRBJ2-2 and V is TRBV7-2; possible D gene TRBD2, 5 bases. Germline loops: CDR1 SGHTA, CDR2 FQGNSA. The CDR3 covers 16 residues. The V end was cut by 1 base, the J end by 7 bases, with 16 bases between. The CDR3 coding sequence is TGTGCCAGCAGCTTAGAGAGGGTAGAAAACGGCGGGGAGCTGTTTTTT. This translates into CASSLERVENGGELFF.

This clonotype was seen a few times. This rearrangement joins TRBV5-1 to TRBJ2-5, with 8 bases that match TRBD1. Trimming cost V 4 bases and J 4 bases; bases outside gene matches: 9. The CDR3 contains 15 residues. Per germline, CDR1 SGHRS and CDR2 YFSETQ. The DNA of the CDR3 is TGCGCCAGCAGCCCGTTAATAGGACAGGGAGAGACCCAGTACTTC. It is translated as CASSPLIGQGETQYF.

This clonotype occurred a few times. This chain joins TRBV7-9 and TRBJ2-7; D is possibly TRBD1 (6 bases). Germline V gene lookup returns CDR1 SEHNR and CDR2 FQNEAQ (reference sequence). The CDR3 is 16 amino acids. V lost 5 bases to trimming and J lost 6 bases, with 23 bases between them. CDR3 loop: CASSPAATPWGREQYF. The CDR3 region has the DNA TGTGCCAGCAGCCCCGCCGCGACTCCGTGGGGGCGCGAGCAGTACTTC.

The chain has TRBV28 and TRBJ2-5; D is uncertain. This CDR3 comprises 13 residues. V lost 6 bases, J lost 4 bases, and 12 bases lay in between. CDR1 is MDHEN and CDR2 is SYDVKM in the germline V gene. CDR3 region: CASRMSLGETQYF. CDR3 in DNA: TGTGCCAGCAGGATGTCCCTCGGAGAGACCCAGTACTTC. The whole variable domain, remainder taken from reference TRBV28 and TRBJ2-5, is DVKVTQSSRYLVKRTGEKVFLECVQDMDHENMFWYRQDPGLGLRLIYFSYDVKMKEKGDIPEGYSVSREKKERFSLILESASTNQTSMYLCASRMSLGETQYFGPGTRLLVL.

This chain connects TRBV7-2 to TRBJ1-2; possibly TRBD1 for D (5 bases). Germline V gene lookup returns CDR1 SGHTA and CDR2 FQGNSA. V shed 5 bases and J shed 0 bases, with 13 bases lying between them. This CDR3 comprises 15 residues. The CDR3 protein is CASSTARQSNYGYTF. CDR3 bases: TGTGCCAGCAGCACCGCCCGACAGTCTAACTATGGCTACACCTTC.

The V gene is TRBV28, the J gene TRBJ2-3; TRBD2 matches 12 bases. Germline CDR1 reads MDHEN; CDR2 reads SYDVKM. The V gene end was trimmed by 7 bases and the J gene end by 3 bases; junction bases not matched to a gene: 5. This CDR3 contains 15 residues. CDR3 in DNA: TGTGCCAGCACTAGCGGGGGGGTTGGGACAGATACGCAGTATTTT. This encodes CASTSGGVGTDTQYF.

The chain employs TRBV20-1 and TRBJ1-2; TRBD1 might be the D (6 bases). Looked up from germline, CDR1 is DFQATT and CDR2 is SNEGSKA (reference sequence). The V and J ends lost 3 bases and 2 bases respectively, with 13 bases between them. This CDR3 has 14 amino acids. The chain's CDR3 is CSARGTRENYGYTF. The CDR3 region has the DNA TGCAGTGCTAGGGGGACAAGAGAAAACTATGGCTACACCTTC.

This clonotype occurred a few times. The chain combines TRBV7-2 with TRBJ2-3; 9 bases align to TRBD2. Germline loops: CDR1 SGHTA, CDR2 FQGNSA. The CDR3 loop spans 16 amino acids. V dropped 5 bases and J dropped 1; count of bases not matched to a gene: 7. CDR3 in amino acids: CASSPDSGGGTDTQYF. The CDR3 region has the DNA TGTGCCAGCAGCCCGGATAGCGGGGGAGGCACAGATACGCAGTATTTT.

The chain is built from TRBV3-1 and TRBJ1-5; no clear D. CDR1 and CDR2 from the germline V gene are LGHDT and YNNKEL (reference sequence). CDR3 length equals 14 residues. Trimming left V 0 bases short and J 5 bases short, with 8 bases between. CDR3 in amino acids: CASSQEVGYQPQHF. The CDR3 DNA is TGTGCCAGCAGCCAAGAAGTCGGCTATCAGCCCCAGCATTTT.

The J gene is TRBJ1-5, the V gene TRBV12-3 or TRBV12-4, with 7 bases fitting TRBD1. The V segment lost 6 bases and the J segment 5 bases; nucleotides outside the gene matches: 4. This CDR3 comprises 13 residues. Written as DNA, the CDR3 is TGTGCCAGCAGATCCGGACAGGATCAGCCCCAGCATTTT. Protein sequence: CASRSGQDQPQHF.

The chain has TRBV6-2 or TRBV6-3 and TRBJ2-2; no clear D. Germline values: CDR1 MNHEY, CDR2 SVGEGT. V was cut by 8 bases and J by 1 base, with 5 bases left in between. This CDR3 has 12 amino acids. CDR3 bases: TGTGCCAGCGTTGAGAACACCGGGGAGCTGTTTTTT. Residues: CASVENTGELFF.

The genes are TRBV12-3 or TRBV12-4 and TRBJ2-1, with 9 positions matching TRBD1. The V and J ends lost 4 bases and 4 bases, in that order; junction bases with no gene match: 5. There are 15 residues in the CDR3. The CDR3 coding sequence is TGTGCCAGCAGTTACTCCGGGACAGGGTACAATGAGCAGTTCTTC. It yields the protein CASSYSGTGYNEQFF.

A single count supports this clonotype. CDR3 in DNA: TGCGCCAGCAGCCGCACCGTTGGGGGAGAGTCACCCCTCCACTTT. Amino acid sequence: CASSRTVGGESPLHF. J is TRBJ1-6 and V is TRBV4-3; D is perhaps TRBD1 (5 bases). CDR3 length equals 15 residues. V lost 4 bases, J lost 10 bases, and 17 bases lay in between. Germline V gene data show CDR1 as LGHNA and CDR2 as YSLEER.

This clonotype has a count of ten or more. The V gene is TRBV20-1, the J gene TRBJ2-5; 7 nucleotides agree with TRBD1. The germline CDR1 and CDR2 sequences are DFQATT and SNEGSKA (reference sequence). V lost 3 bases and J lost 0; bases outside the gene matches: 10. CDR3 size: 16 residues. CDR3: CSARSPGQDYQETQYF. The CDR3 DNA follows: TGCAGTGCTAGGAGTCCCGGACAGGATTACCAAGAGACCCAGTACTTC.

This clonotype has just a few counts. The chain employs TRBV5-1 and TRBJ2-3; D is perhaps TRBD2 (6 bases). V was shortened by 4 bases and J by 4 bases, with 10 bases between the two germline ends. Germline V gives CDR1 SGHRS, CDR2 YFSETQ. This CDR3 has 13 residues. CDR3 amino acids: CASSQDYADTQYF. The CDR3, as DNA: TGCGCCAGCAGCCAGGACTACGCAGATACGCAGTATTTT.

V gene TRBV11-2 combines with J gene TRBJ2-3; D unclear. Per the germline V gene, CDR1 is SGHAT and CDR2 is FQNNGV. V shed 6 bases and J shed 6 bases, with 10 bases lying between them. The CDR3 loop spans 12 amino acids. For the CDR3, the DNA is TGTGCCAGCAGATCCATACGGGATACGCAGTATTTT. Protein sequence: CASRSIRDTQYF.

There are a few counts of this clonotype. The chain has TRBV6-6 and TRBJ1-5; D call uncertain. This CDR3 comprises 15 residues. Trimming left V 0 bases short and J 3 bases short, with 9 bases between. Germline loops: CDR1 MNHNY, CDR2 SVGAGI (reference sequence). Here the CDR3 reads CASSYSGGLNQPQHF. The CDR3 bases are TGTGCCAGCAGTTACTCGGGAGGACTCAATCAGCCCCAGCATTTT.